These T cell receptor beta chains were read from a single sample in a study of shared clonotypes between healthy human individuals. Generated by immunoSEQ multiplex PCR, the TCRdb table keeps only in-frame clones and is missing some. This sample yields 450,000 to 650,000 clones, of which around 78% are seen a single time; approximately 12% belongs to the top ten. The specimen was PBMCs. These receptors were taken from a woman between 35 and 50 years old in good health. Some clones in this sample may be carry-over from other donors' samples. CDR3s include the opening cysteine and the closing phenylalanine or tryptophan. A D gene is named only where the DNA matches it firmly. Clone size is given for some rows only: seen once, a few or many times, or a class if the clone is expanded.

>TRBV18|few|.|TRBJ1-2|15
TGTGCCAGCTCACCTGACACAGTGGGACTTTATGGCTACACCTTC
CASSPDTVGLYGYTF
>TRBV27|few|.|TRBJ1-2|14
TGTGCCAGCAGTTCCTTGCAAAGAGGGGGTGGCTACACCTTC
CASSSLQRGGGYTF
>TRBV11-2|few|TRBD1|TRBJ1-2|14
TGTGCCAGCAGCCTGACGTCCCCAACAGGGGTTCCCACCTTC
CASSLTSPTGVPTF
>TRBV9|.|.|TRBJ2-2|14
TGTGCCAGCAGCCCGACCGCATCCGGCGGGGAGCTGTTTTTT
CASSPTASGGELFF
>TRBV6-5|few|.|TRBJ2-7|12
TGTGCCAGCAGCTCCCCCGCCTACGAGCAGTACTTC
CASSSPAYEQYF
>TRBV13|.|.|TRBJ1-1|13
TGTGCCAGTAAAGGGGCGTGGAACACTGAAGCTTTCTTT
CASKGAWNTEAFF
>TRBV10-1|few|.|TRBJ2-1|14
TGCGCCAGCAGTGAGGGCGAGACATACAATGAGCAGTTCTTC
CASSEGETYNEQFF
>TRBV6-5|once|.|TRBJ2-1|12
TGTGCCAGCCTAGGGGGGTACAATGAGCAGTTCTTC
CASLGGYNEQFF
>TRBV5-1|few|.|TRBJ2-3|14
TGCGCCAGCAGCTTGGGCGGACCCACAGATACGCAGTATTTT
CASSLGGPTDTQYF
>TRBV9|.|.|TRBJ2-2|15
TGTGCCAGCAGCGTAGTATCTGCGAACACCGGGGAGCTGTTTTTT
CASSVVSANTGELFF
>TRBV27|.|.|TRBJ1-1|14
TGTGCCAGCACCCTTGACAGATCGAACACTGAAGCTTTCTTT
CASTLDRSNTEAFF
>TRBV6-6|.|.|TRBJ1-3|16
TGTGCCAGCAGCCAAGGACAGACTTACTCTGGAAACACCATATATTTT
CASSQGQTYSGNTIYF
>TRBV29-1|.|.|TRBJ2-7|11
TGCAGCGTCAAAAGGGCGGAATCGCAGTACTTC
CSVKRAESQYF
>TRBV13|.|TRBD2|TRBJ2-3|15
TGTGCCAGCAGCTCCCCTAGCGGGAGGGCCGTTACGCAGTATTTT
CASSSPSGRAVTQYF
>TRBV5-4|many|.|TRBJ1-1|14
TGTGCCAGCAGCAGAACAGGGTCCGACACTGAAGCTTTCTTT
CASSRTGSDTEAFF
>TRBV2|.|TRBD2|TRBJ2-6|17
TGTGCCAGCAGCGGACTAGCAAGTTGGTCTGGGGCCAACGTCCTGACTTTC
CASSGLASWSGANVLTF
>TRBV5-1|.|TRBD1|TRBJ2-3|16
TGCGCCAGCAGCATTTCCGGGACAGGGGGCACAGATACGCAGTATTTT
CASSISGTGGTDTQYF
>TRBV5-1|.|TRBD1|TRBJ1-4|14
TGCGCCAGCGCGCCCGGGACAGGGGATGAAAAACTGTTTTTT
CASAPGTGDEKLFF
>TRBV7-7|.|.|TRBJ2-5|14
TGTGCTAGCAGCTTAGGTACAGGGCAAGAGACCCAGTACTTC
CASSLGTGQETQYF
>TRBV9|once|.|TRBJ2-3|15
TGTGCCAGCAGCGATCGGACAGACAGCACAGATACGCAGTATTTT
CASSDRTDSTDTQYF
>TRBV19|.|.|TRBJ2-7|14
TGTGCCAGTAGCCTGGACAGAAGCTCCTACGAGCAGTACTTC
CASSLDRSSYEQYF
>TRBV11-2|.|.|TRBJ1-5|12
TGTGCCAGCAGCTTACTAGGTCAGCCCCAGCATTTT
CASSLLGQPQHF
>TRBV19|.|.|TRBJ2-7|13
TGTGCCAGTAGCTACAGGGACTCCTACGAGCAGTACTTC
CASSYRDSYEQYF
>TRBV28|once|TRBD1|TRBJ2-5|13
TGTGCCAGCAGTGGGACAGGTCCGGAGACCCAGTACTTC
CASSGTGPETQYF
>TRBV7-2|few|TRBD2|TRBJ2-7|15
TGTGCCAGCAGCTTTAGCGGGAGGGCGTCCTACGAGCAGTACTTC
CASSFSGRASYEQYF
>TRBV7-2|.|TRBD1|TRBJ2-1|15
TGTGCCAGCAGCTCCGGGACAGGGGTATACAATGAGCAGTTCTTC
CASSSGTGVYNEQFF
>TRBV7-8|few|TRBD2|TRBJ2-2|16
TGTGCCAGCAGTAAACTAGCGGGAGCAGCCACCGGGGAGCTGTTTTTT
CASSKLAGAATGELFF
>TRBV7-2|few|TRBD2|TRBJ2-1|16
TGTGCCAGCAGCTTATTCTCGGGACTAGCGGACAATGAGCAGTTCTTC
CASSLFSGLADNEQFF